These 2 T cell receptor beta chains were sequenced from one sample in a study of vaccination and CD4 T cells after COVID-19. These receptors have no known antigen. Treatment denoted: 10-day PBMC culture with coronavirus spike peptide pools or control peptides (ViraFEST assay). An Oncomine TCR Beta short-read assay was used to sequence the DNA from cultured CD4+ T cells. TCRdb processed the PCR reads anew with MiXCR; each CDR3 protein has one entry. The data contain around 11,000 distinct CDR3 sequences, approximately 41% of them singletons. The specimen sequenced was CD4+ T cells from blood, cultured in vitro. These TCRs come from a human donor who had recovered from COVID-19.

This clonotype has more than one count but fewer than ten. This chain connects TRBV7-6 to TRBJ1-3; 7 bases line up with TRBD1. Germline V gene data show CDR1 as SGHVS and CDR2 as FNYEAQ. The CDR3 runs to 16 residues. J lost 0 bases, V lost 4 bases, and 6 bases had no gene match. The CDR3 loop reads CASSYTGAHSGNTIYF. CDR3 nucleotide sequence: TGTGCCAGCAGCTATACAGGGGCCCACTCTGGAAACACCATATATTTT. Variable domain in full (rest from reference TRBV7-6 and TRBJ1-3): GAGVSQSPRYKVTKRGQDVALRCDPISGHVSLYWYRQALGQGPEFLTYFNYEAQQDKSGLPNDRFSAERPEGSISTLTIQRTEQRDSAMYRCASSYTGAHSGNTIYFGEGSWLTVV.

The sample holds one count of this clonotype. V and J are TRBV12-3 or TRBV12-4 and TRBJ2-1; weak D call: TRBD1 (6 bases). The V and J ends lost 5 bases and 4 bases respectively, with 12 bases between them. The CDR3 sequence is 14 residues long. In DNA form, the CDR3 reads TGTGCCAGCAGTCCTCAGGACAGTTACAATGAGCAGTTCTTC. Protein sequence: CASSPQDSYNEQFF.